The clone carrying this TCR beta chain came up a few times. The data were taken from a study of T cells after yellow fever vaccination. TCRdb re-called the 5' RACE reads with MiXCR, one entry per CDR3 protein. The table lists a few hundred thousand distinct CDR3 sequences, 8.7% of them singletons. The sequence was collected from a young man who received the YFV17D yellow fever vaccine. This sample comprised PBMCs, obtained on the day of the first yellow fever vaccination.

The CDR3 nucleotides are TGCGCCAGCAGCGACCCAAAGGCGGCGGGGTCCTACAATGAGCAGTTCTTC. Its protein product is CASSDPKAAGSYNEQFF. The chain joins TRBV5-1 to TRBJ2-1, with TRBD2 as a possible D gene (6 bases). V was clipped by 4 bases and J by 1 base, with 18 bases between them. CDR1 and CDR2 (germline): SGHRS, YFSETQ. CDR3 size: 17 residues.